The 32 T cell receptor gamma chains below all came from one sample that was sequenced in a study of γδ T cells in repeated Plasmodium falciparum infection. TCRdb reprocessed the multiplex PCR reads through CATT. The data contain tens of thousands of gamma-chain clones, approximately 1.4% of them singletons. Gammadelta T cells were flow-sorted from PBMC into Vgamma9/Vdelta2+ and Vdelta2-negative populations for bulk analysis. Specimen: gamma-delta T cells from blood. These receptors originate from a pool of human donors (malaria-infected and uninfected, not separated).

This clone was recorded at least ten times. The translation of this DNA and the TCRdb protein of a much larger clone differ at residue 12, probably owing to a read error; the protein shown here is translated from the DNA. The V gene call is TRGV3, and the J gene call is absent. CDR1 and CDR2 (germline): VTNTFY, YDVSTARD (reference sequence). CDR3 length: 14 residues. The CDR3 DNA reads TGTGCCACCTGGGACAGGAAGATTTATTATAAGAGACTCTTT. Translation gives CATWDRKIYYKRLF.

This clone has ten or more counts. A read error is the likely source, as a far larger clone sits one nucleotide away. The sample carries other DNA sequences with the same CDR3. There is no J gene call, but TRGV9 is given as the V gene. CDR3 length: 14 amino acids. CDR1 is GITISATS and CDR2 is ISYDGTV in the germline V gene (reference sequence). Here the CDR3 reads CALWVTSKGFKKLF. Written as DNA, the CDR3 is TGTGCCTTGTGGGTGACCTCCAAGGGCTTTAAGAAGCTCTTT.

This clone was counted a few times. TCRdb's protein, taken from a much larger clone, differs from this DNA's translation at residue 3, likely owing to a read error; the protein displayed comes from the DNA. The CDR3 nucleotides read TGTGCCGCCTGGGACGTACTAAATTATAAGAAACTCTTT. Its translation is CAAWDVLNYKKLF. The chain combines TRGV2 with TRGJ1 or TRGJ2. The germline V gene has CDR1 EGSNGY and CDR2 YDSYNSKV. The CDR3 sequence is 13 residues long.

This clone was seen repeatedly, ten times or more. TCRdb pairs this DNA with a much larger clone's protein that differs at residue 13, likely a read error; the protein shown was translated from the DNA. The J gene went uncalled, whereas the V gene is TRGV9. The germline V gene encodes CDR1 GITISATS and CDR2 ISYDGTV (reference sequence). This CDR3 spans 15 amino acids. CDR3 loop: CALWEAYTTGWFRIF. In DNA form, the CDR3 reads TGTGCCTTGTGGGAGGCCTATACCACTGGTTGGTTCAGGATATTT.

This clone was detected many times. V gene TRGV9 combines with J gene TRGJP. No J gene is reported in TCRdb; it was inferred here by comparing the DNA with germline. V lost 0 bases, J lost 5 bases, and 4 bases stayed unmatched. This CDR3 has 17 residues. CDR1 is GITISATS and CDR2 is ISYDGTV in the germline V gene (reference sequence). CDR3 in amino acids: CALWEVTEELGKKIKVF. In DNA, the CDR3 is TGTGCCTTGTGGGAGGTGACGGAAGAGTTGGGCAAAAAAATCAAGGTATTT.

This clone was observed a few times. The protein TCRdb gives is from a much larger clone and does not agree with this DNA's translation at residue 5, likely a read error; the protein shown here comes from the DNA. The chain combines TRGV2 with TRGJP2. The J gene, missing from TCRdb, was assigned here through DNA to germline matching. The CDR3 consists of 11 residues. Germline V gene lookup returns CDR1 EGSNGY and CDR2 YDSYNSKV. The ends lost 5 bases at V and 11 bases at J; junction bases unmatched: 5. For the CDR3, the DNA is TGTGCCACCTGGGGAGGGTGGATCAAGACGTTT. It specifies CATWGGWIKTF.

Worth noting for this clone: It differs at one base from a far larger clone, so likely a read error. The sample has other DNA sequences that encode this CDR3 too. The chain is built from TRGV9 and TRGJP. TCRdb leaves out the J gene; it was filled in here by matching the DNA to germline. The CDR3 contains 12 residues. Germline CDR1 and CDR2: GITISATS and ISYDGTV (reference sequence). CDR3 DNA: TGTGCCCTGTGGGAGGTTAGGAAAATCAAGGTATTT. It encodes CALWEVRKIKVF.

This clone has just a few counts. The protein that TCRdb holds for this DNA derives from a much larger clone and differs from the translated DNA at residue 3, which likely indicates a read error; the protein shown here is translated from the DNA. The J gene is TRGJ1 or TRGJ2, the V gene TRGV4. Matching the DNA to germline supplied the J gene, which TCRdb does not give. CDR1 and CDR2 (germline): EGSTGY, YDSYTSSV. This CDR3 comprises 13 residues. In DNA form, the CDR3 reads TGTGCCATCTGGGATGCCTTTTATTATAAGAAACTCTTT. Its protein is CAIWDAFYYKKLF.

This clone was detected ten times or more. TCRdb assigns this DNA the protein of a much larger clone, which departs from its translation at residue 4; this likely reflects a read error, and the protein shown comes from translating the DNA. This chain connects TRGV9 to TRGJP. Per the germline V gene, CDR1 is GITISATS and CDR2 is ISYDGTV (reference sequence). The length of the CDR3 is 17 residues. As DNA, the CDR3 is TGTGCCTTGCGGGAGGTTTCTGGAGAGTTGGGCAAAAAAATCAAGGTATTT. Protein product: CALREVSGELGKKIKVF.

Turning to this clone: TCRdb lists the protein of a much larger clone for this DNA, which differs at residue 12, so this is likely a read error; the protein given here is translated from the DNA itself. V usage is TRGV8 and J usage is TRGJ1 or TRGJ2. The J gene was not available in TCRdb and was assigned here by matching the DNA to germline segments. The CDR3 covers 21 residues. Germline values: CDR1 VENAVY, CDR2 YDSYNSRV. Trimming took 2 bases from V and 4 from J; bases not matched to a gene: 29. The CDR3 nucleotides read TGTGCCACCTGGGATACCCGGCCCCAAGGTTCACTTTGTGAACCCTATTATAAGAAACTCTTT. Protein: CATWDTRPQGSLCEPYYKKLF.

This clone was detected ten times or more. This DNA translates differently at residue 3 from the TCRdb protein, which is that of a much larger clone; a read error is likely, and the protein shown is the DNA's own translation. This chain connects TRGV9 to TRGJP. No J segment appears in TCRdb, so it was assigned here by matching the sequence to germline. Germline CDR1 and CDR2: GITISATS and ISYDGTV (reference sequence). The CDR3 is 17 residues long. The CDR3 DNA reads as TGTGCCTCGTGGGAGGTGATTCAAGAGTTGGGCAAAAAAATCAAGGTATTT. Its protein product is CASWEVIQELGKKIKVF.

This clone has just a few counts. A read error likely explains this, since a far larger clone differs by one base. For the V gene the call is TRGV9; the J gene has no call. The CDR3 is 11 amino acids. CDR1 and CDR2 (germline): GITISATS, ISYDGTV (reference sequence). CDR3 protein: CALWWNFKKLF. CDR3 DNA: TGTGCCTTGTGGTGGAACTTTAAGAAGCTCTTT.

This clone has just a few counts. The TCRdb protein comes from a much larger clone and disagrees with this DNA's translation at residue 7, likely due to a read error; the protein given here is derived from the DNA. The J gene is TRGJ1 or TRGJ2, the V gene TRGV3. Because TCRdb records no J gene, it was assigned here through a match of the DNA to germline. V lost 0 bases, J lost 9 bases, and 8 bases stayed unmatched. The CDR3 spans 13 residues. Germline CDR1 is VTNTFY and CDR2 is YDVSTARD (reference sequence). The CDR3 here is CATWDRRVRKKLF. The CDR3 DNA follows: TGTGCCACCTGGGACAGGCGAGTGCGTAAGAAACTCTTT.

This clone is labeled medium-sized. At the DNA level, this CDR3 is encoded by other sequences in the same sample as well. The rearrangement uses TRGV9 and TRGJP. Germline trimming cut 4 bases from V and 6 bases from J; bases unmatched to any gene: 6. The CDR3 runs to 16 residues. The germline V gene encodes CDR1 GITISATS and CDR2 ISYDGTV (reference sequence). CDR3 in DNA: TGTGCCTTGTGGGATTGGGGAGAGTTGGGCAAAAAAATCAAGGTATTT. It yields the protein CALWDWGELGKKIKVF.

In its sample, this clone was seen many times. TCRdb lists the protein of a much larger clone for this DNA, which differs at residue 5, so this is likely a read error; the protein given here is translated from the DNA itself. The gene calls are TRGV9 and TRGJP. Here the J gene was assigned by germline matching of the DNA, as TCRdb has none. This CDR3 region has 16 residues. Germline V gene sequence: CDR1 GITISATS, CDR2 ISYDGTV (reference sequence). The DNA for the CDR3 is TGTGCCTTGTGGGGGGTGACAGAGTTGGGCAAAAAAATCAAGGTATTT. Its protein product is CALWGVTELGKKIKVF.

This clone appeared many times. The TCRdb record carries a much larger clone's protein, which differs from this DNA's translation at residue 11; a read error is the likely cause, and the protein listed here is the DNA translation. CDR3: CALWEVDELGEKIKVF. In DNA form, the CDR3 reads TGTGCCTTGTGGGAGGTCGACGAGTTGGGCGAAAAAATCAAGGTATTT. The chain recombines TRGV9 with TRGJP. TCRdb is silent on the J gene; assignment here came from matching the DNA to germline. Germline assignment: CDR1 GITISATS and CDR2 ISYDGTV (reference sequence). The CDR3 sequence is 16 residues long.

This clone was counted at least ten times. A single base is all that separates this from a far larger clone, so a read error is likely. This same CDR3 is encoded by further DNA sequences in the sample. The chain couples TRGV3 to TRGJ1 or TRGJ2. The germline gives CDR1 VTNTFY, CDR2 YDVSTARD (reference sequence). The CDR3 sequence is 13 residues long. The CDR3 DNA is TGTGCCACCTGGGACAGGGACAATTATAAGAAGCTCTTT. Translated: CATWDRDNYKKLF.

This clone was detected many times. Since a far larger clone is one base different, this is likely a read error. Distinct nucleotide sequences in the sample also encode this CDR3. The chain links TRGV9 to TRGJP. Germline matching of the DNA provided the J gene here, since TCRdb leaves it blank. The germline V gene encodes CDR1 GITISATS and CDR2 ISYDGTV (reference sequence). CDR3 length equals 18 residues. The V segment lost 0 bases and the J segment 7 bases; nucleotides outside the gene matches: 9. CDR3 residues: CALWEVHVKELGKKIKVF. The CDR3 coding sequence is TGTGCCTTGTGGGAGGTGCATGTAAAGGAGTTGGGCAAAAAAATCAAGGTATTT.

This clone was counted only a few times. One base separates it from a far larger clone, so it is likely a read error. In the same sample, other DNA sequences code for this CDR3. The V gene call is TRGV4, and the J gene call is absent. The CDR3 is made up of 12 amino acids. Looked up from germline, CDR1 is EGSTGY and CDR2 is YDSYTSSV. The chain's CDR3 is CATWDGGYKKLF. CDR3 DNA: TGTGCCACCTGGGATGGAGGTTATAAGAAGCTCTTT.

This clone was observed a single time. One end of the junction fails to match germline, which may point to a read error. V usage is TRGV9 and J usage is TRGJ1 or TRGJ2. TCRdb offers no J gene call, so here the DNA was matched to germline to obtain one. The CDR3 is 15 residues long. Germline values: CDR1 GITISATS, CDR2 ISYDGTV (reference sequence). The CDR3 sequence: CAMKEVERNNYKKLF. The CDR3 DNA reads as TGTGCCATGAAAGAGGTGGAGAGGAATAATTATAAGAAACTCTTT.

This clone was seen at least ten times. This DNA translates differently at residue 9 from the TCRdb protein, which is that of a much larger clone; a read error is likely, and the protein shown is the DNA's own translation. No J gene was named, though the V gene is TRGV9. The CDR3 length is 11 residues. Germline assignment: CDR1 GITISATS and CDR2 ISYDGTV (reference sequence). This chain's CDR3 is CALWEVSKELF. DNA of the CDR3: TGTGCCTTGTGGGAGGTCTCGAAGGAACTCTTT.

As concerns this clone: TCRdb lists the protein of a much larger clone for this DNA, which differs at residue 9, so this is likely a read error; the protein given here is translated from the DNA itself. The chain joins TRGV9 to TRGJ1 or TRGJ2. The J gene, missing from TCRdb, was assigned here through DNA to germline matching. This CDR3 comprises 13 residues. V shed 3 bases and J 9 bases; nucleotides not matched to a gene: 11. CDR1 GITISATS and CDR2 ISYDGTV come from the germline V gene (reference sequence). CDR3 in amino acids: CALWETPWPKKLF. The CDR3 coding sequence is TGTGCCTTGTGGGAGACCCCGTGGCCTAAGAAACTCTTT.

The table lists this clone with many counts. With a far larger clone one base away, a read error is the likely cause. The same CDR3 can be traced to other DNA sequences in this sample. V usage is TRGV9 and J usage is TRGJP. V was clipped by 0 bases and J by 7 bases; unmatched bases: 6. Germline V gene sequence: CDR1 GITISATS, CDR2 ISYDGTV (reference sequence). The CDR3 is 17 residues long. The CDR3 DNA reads TGTGCCTTGTGGGAGGTGGTATCTGAGTTGGGCAAAAAAATCAAGGTATTT. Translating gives CALWEVVSELGKKIKVF.

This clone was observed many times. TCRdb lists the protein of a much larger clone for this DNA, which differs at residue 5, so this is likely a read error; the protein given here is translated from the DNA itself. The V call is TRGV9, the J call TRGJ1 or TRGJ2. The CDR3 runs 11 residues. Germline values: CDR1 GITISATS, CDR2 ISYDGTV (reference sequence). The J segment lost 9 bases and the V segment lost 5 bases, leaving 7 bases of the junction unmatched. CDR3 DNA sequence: TGTGCCTTGTGGGGGCCACCTAAGAAACTCTTT. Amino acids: CALWGPPKKLF.

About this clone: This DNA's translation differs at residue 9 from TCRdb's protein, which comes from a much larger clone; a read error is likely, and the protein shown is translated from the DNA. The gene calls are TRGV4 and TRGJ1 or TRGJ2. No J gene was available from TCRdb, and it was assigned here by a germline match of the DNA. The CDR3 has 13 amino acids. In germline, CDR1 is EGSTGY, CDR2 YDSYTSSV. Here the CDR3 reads CATWVTNYFKKLF. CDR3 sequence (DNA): TGTGCCACCTGGGTTACGAATTATTTTAAGAAACTCTTT.

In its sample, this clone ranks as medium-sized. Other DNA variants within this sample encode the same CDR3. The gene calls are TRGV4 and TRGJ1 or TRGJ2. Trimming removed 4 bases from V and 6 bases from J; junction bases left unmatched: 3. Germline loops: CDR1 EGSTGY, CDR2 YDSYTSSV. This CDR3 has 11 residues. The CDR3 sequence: CATWDFYKKLF. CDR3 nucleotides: TGTGCCACCTGGGACTTTTATAAGAAACTCTTT.

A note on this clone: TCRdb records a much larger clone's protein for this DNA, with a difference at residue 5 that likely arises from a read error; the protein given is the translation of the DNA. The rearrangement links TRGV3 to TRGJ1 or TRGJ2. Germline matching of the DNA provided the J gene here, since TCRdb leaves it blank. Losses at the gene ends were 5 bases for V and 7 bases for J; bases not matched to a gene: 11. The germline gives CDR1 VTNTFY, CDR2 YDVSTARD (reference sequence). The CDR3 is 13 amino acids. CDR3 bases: TGTGCCACCTGGGGCCCGCTTGGATATAAGAAACTCTTT. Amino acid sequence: CATWGPLGYKKLF.

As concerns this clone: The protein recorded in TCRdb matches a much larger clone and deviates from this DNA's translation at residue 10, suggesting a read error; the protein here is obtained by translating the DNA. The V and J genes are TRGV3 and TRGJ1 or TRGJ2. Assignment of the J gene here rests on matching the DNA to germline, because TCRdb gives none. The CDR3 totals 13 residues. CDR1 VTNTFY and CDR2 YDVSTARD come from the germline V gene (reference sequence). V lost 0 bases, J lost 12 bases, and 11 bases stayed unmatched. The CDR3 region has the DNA TGTGCCACCTGGGACAGGAATTTAAATAGGAAACTCTTT. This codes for CATWDRNLNRKLF.

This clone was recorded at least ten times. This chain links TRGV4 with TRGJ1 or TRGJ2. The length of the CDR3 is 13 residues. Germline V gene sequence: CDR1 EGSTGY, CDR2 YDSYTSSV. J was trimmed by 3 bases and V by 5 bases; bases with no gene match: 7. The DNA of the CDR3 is TGTGCCACCTGGGCCTCGTCTTATTATAAGAAACTCTTT. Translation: CATWASSYYKKLF.

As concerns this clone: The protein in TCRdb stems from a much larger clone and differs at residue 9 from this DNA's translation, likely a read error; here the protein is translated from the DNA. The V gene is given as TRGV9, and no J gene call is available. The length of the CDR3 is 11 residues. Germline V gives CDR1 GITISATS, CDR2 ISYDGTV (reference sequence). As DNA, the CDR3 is TGTGCCTTGTGGGAGCAAAAAGTGAGACTCTTT. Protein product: CALWEQKVRLF.

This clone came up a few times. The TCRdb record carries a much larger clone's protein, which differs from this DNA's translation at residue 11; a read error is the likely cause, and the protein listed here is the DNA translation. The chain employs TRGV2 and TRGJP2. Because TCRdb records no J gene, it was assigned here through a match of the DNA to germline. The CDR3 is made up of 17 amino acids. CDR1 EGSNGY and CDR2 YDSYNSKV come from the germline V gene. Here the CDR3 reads CATWDLQTYSGDWIKTF. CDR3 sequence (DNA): TGTGCCACCTGGGACCTACAGACGTATAGTGGTGATTGGATCAAGACGTTT.

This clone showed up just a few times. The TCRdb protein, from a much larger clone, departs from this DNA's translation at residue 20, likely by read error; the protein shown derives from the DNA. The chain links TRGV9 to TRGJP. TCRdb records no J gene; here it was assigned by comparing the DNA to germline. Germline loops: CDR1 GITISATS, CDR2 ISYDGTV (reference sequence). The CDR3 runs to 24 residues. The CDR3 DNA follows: TGTGCCTTGTGGGATGTAGCTCGCAAGCTTTCAAGGGACGGGCAAGAGTTGGGCAAAAGAATCAAGGTATTT. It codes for CALWDVARKLSRDGQELGKRIKVF.